This T cell receptor beta chain was captured in a study of identical twins. The study, taken as a whole, reports: Twin pairs' shared out-of-frame alpha sequences were enriched in low generation probability.

TCRdb called the 5' RACE reads again in MiXCR, with one record for every CDR3 protein. The sample includes 350,000 to 450,000 distinct CDR3 sequences, approximately 17% of them seen just once. The CDR3 spans 14 residues. Germline CDR1 is SGHVS and CDR2 is FQNEAQ. Trimming removed 2 bases from V and 4 bases from J; junction bases left unmatched: 3. This clonotype was seen repeatedly, ten times or more. As yet, its antigen is unknown. Sequenced sample: naive T cells sorted from blood. The J gene is TRBJ2-7, the V gene TRBV7-8; 9 bases line up with TRBD2. This receptor was identified in a man aged 45-65 years in good health. This chain's CDR3 is CASSLWTSAYEQYF. The CDR3 bases are TGTGCCAGCAGCTTATGGACTAGCGCATACGAGCAGTACTTC.